This paragraph reports one T cell receptor (beta chain). This clonotype was observed a single time. The specificity of this receptor is unknown. Base qualities are not at hand, and no much larger clone is one base apart. One read alone makes for weak evidence. RNA was extracted with the RNeasy kit and roughly 0.5 to 1 ug was reverse transcribed using random hexamers. TCR beta CDR3 regions were amplified with the immunoSEQ multiplex PCR assay covering 54 Vbeta and 13 Jbeta segments. Bias from PCR amplification was corrected by using a synthetic template baseline for primer optimization and for computational correction. The authors' analysis ran thus. Reads were annotated to V, D and J genes according to IMGT and were analyzed with immunoSEQ Analyzer, with only productive sequences retained. Clonality was computed as one minus Shannon entropy normalized by log2 of the number of productive unique sequences. For each patient and control, public and private clones were evaluated within the 100 most prevalent clones. Clones were defined as Susac-specific if absent from the healthy and MS cohorts, from 1052 published viral clones and from other ImmuneACCESS disease sequences. Starting from the raw public reads, TCRdb applied fastp trimming at Q25, assembled clones with MiXCR and retained in-frame beta chains. Each CDR3 protein gets just one entry, which takes the most common genes and DNA from the rows behind it. The V and J calls, along with clone size, are taken from TCRdb and not from the paper's own processing. A total of 250,000 to 300,000 distinct CDR3 sequences appear in this sample, 70% to 90% of them only once. The top ten constitute 0.2% to 0.25% of the sample.

A distance of 15 bases separates the germline ends of V and J, which lose 8 bases and 5 bases respectively. The germline V gene (reference sequence) specifies GTSNPN as CDR1 and SVGIG as CDR2. Inclusive of the bounding cysteine and phenylalanine, the CDR3 is 13 residues long. Only the CDR3 DNA stays, 39 bases, in frame from base 1. Peripheral blood CD8+ and CD4+ T cells from healthy donors, Susac syndrome patients and multiple sclerosis patients were profiled using high-throughput TCR beta sequencing. The multiple sclerosis controls were treatment-naive patients whose relapsing-remitting disease, either stable or active, fulfilled the revised McDonald criteria. Bulk CD8+ and CD4+ T cells were purified by magnetic negative isolation, while CD8+ TEMRA cells were enriched using FACS. Blood was drawn into EDTA tubes, processed within 24 hours, and PBMCs were isolated by density gradient centrifugation. PBMCs destined for TCR sequencing were cryopreserved in liquid nitrogen and later thawed in a 37 °C water bath. A purity of at least 90% was achieved for sorted or isolated CD4+, CD8+ and CD8+ TEMRA cells.

This entry belongs to a study of CD8 T cells in Susac syndrome (dated by TCRdb to between 2018 and 2021). Broadly, across the study: Whether CD8+ T cell activation and differentiation in Susac syndrome was antigen driven was tested using repertoire sequencing. The study compared CD8+ T cell repertoire clonality among over ten healthy donors, around 14 Susac syndrome patients and 15 multiple sclerosis patients. General conclusions and limits of the study: The study acknowledged that relatively few individuals were included in the TCR sequencing and HLA analysis.

This sequence uses TRBV30 and TRBJ2-2; the D gene is possibly TRBD1 or TRBD2, each agreeing over 6 bases. The origin of this receptor is a human donor with multiple sclerosis. Sequences were obtained from CD8+ T cells from PBMCs. The DNA is as follows: TGTGCCGAGGACGAAGGGGGGACCGGGGAGCTGTTTTTT. Its protein reads: CAEDEGGTGELFF.